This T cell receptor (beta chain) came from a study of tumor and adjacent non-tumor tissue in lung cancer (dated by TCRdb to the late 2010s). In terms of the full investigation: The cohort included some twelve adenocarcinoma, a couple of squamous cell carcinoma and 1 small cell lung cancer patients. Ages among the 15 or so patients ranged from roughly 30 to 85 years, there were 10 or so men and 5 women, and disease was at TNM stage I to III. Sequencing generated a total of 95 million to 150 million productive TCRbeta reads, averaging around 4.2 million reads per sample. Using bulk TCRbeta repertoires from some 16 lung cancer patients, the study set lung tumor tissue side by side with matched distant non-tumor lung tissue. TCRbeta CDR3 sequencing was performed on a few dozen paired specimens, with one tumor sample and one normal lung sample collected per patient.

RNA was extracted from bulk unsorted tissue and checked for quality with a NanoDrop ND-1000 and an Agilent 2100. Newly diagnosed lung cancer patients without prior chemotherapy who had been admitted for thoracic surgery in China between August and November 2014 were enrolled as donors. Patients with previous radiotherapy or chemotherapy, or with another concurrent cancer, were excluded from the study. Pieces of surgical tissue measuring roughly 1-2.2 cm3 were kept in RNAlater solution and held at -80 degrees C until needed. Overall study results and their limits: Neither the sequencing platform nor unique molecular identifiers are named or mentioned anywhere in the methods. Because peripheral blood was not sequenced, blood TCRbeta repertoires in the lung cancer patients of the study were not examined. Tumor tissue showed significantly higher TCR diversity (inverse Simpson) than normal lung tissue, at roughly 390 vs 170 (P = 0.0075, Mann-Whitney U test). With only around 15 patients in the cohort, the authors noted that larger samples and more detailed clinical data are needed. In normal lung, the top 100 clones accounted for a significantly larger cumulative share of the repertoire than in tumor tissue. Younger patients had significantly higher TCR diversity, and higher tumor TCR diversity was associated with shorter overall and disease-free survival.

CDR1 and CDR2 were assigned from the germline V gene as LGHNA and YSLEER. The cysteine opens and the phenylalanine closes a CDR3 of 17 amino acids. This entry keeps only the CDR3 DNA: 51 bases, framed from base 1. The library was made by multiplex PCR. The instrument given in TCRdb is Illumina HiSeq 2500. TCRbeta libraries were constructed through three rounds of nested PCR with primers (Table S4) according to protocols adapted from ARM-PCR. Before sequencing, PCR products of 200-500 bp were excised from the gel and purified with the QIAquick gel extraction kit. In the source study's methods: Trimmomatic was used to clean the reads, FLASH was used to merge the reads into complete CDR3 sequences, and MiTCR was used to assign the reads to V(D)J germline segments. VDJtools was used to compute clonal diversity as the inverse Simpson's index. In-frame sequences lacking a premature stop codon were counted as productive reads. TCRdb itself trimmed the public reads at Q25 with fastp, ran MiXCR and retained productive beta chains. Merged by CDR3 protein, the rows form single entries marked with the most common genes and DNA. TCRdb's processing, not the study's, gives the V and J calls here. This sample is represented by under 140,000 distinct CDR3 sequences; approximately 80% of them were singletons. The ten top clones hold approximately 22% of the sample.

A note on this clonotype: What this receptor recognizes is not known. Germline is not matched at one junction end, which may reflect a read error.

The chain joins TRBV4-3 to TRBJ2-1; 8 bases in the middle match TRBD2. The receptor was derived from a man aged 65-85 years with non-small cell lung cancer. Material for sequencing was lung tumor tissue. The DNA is TGCGCCAGCAGACACGACTCAGCGGGAGCTGAATACAATGAGCAATTCTTC. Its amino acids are CASRHDSAGAEYNEQFF.